These 13 T cell receptor beta chains came from one sample sequenced in a study of blood T cells in healthy people across ages. A second PCR, run for roughly 7 to 11 cycles, used a sample-barcoded 5' primer plus a J-beta primer mix. MiXCR, applied by TCRdb to the 5' RACE reads, yields one record per CDR3 protein. Among 1.5 million to 2 million distinct CDR3 sequences listed, around half were seen once. Sequences were obtained from blood. These receptors came from a woman aged 40 to 50 in good health.

The genes are TRBV6-4 and TRBJ2-7; 10 bases align to TRBD1. The CDR3 runs to 15 residues. Germline trimming cut 2 bases from V and 4 bases from J; bases unmatched to any gene: 5. CDR1 MRHNA and CDR2 SNTAGT come from the germline V gene. CDR3 coding DNA: TGTGCCAGCAGTGACCTCCGGGACAGGGGTTACGAGCAGTACTTC. This translates into CASSDLRDRGYEQYF.

V is TRBV7-2 and J is TRBJ2-7, with 8 bases aligning to TRBD1. The J call is in doubt because the DNA end fits TRBJ2-5 better. The CDR3 loop spans 20 amino acids. The germline V gene encodes CDR1 SGHTA and CDR2 FQGNSA. CDR3 region: CASSPPELDWTGSEGETQYF. The CDR3 DNA is TGTGCCAGCAGCCCGCCAGAGCTCGACTGGACAGGGTCGGAAGGAGAGACCCAGTACTTC.

The gene calls are TRBV5-4 and TRBJ1-1; D might be TRBD1 (5 bases). Trimming took off 2 bases at V and 2 bases at J, with 10 bases between the two ends. Germline CDR1 reads SGHNT; CDR2 reads YYREEE (reference sequence). The CDR3 has 14 amino acids. CDR3 protein: CASSLQEGNTEAFF. Here the CDR3 DNA reads TGTGCCAGCAGCTTACAGGAGGGAAACACTGAAGCTTTCTTT.

V and J are TRBV28 and TRBJ2-2; D may match TRBD1 or TRBD2 (6 bases each). The CDR3 runs 15 residues. Germline CDR1 MDHEN, CDR2 SYDVKM. The V gene lost 6 bases and the J gene lost 4 bases, with 15 bases spanning the gap. CDR3 nucleotide sequence: TGTGCCAGCAGCAAGAGGGGGGCGGGCACCGGGGAGCTGTTTTTT. It translates to CASSKRGAGTGELFF.

The CDR3 is CSVLGGDYNEQFF. Here the CDR3 DNA reads TGCAGCGTTCTGGGGGGAGATTACAATGAGCAGTTCTTC. This sequence joins TRBV29-1 and TRBJ2-1, with D perhaps matching TRBD2 (6 bases). The CDR3 contains 13 residues. Between the trimmed V and J ends, which lost 5 bases and 4 bases, there was a span of 12 bases. Germline V CDR1 and CDR2: SQVTM, ANQGSEA.

This clonotype occurred a few times. The chain carries TRBV7-9 and TRBJ2-3; 8 bases match TRBD2. CDR1 is SEHNR and CDR2 is FQNEAQ in the germline V gene (reference sequence). The CDR3 is made up of 14 amino acids. The V gene end was trimmed by 8 bases and the J gene end by 2 bases; junction bases not matched to a gene: 6. The CDR3 spells CASSGGFFTDTQYF. The CDR3 nucleotides read TGTGCCAGCTCGGGGGGGTTTTTCACAGATACGCAGTATTTT. Filled out from reference TRBV7-9 and TRBJ2-3, the complete variable domain reads DTGVSQNPRHKITKRGQNVTFRCDPISEHNRLYWYRQTLGQGPEFLTYFQNEAQLEKSRLLSDRFSAERPKGSFSTLEIQRTEQGDSAMYLCASSGGFFTDTQYFGPGTRLTVL.

This clonotype was recorded a few times. One end of the junction varies from germline; a read error may be responsible. The chain has TRBV20-1 and TRBJ1-4; D remains ambiguous. The CDR3 has 12 amino acids. Germline CDR1 and CDR2: DFQATT and SNEGSKA (reference sequence). The CDR3 nucleotides are TGCAGTGCAAGAGCTGGGAATGAAAAACTGTTTTTT. Translated, it gives CSARAGNEKLFF.

J is TRBJ2-1 and V is TRBV24-1; D call uncertain. The CDR3 loop spans 12 amino acids. Trimming removed 5 bases at V and 10 bases at J, with 11 bases between. CDR1 is KGHDR, CDR2 SFDVKD, per germline. CDR3 in amino acids: CATSVVSGEQFF. The CDR3 DNA is TGTGCCACCAGTGTGGTCTCCGGGGAGCAGTTCTTC.

J is TRBJ2-1 and V is TRBV7-9, with unresolved D. The CDR3 length is 12 residues. Germline V gene sequence: CDR1 SEHNR, CDR2 FQNEAQ (reference sequence). V lost 5 bases, J lost 6 bases, and 8 bases lay in between. The CDR3 region has the DNA TGTGCCAGCAGCACGTTGGGCAATGAGCAGTTCTTC. Residues: CASSTLGNEQFF.

This sequence joins TRBV7-9 and TRBJ2-7, with 9 bases identical to TRBD1. V lost 4 bases and J lost 3; bases outside the gene matches: 10. This CDR3 spans 16 amino acids. Germline V gene lookup returns CDR1 SEHNR and CDR2 FQNEAQ (reference sequence). In DNA, the CDR3 is TGTGCCAGCAGCTCCTACTCCGGGACAGGGAACTACGAGCAGTACTTC. Amino acid sequence: CASSSYSGTGNYEQYF.

The chain uses TRBV14 and TRBJ2-6; no clear D. CDR3 length equals 15 residues. Trimming removed 1 base from V and 5 bases from J, with 9 bases in between. Germline lookup yields CDR1 SGHDN and CDR2 FVKESK. CDR3 DNA sequence: TGTGCCAGCAGCCAAGCTTCCGTCTGGGCCAACGTCCTGACTTTC. Translated: CASSQASVWANVLTF.

V and J are TRBV18 and TRBJ1-5; D remains ambiguous. The V and J ends lost 6 bases and 0 bases respectively, with 12 bases between them. Germline V lookup: CDR1 KGHSH, CDR2 LQKENI. CDR3 length equals 15 residues. The CDR3 DNA reads TGTGCCAGCTCGCCCCGGACGGCTAGCAATCAGCCCCAGCATTTT. Translating it yields CASSPRTASNQPQHF.

The V call is TRBV20-1, the J call TRBJ2-3; 9 bases match TRBD1. The V segment lost 4 bases and the J segment 5 bases; nucleotides outside the gene matches: 10. This CDR3 has 15 residues. Germline CDR1 is DFQATT and CDR2 is SNEGSKA (reference sequence). The CDR3 region has the DNA TGCAGTGCTACCCAGACAGGGGGTCTGGTAGATACGCAGTATTTT. Protein: CSATQTGGLVDTQYF.